This section outlines one T cell receptor (beta chain) sequence together with its context. These data originate in a study of blood T cell repertoires in COVID-19. At the level of the study: Spain, Italy and the United States supplied samples that represented acute and convalescent COVID-19. The cDNA or gDNA used as material had been derived from T cells, B-cell-depleted T cells, or PBMCs.

The CDR3 runs 16 residues. V dropped 5 bases and J dropped 6; count of bases not matched to a gene: 14. CDR1 MDHEN and CDR2 SYDVKM come from the germline V gene. Original methodology: Reference gene primer amplification gave estimated nucleated cell counts. Libraries were prepared by immunoSEQ multiplex PCR; TCRdb keeps only in-frame clonotypes and omits some of them. Clone size and V and J calls were adopted from that table, with D and trimming inferred from the DNA. Of roughly 230,000 clones listed, about four fifths are singletons. The chain recombines TRBV28 with TRBJ2-7; 9 nucleotides line up with TRBD1. The clonotype originates from a man aged 50 or older with active or convalescent COVID-19. Sequenced input: peripheral blood. CDR3 in DNA: TGTGCCAGCAGTGAGGGGTGGACAGGGGTTGCTAGCGAGCAGTACTTC. Translated, it gives CASSEGWTGVASEQYF.